Listed here is a single TCR beta chain. Its antigen is not identified. Profiled with immunoSEQ multiplex PCR; TCRdb holds only in-frame clones, not every one. Among approximately 47,000 clones listed, 65% to 90% were seen once. The CDR3 spans 13 residues. V was cut by 4 bases and J by 5 bases, with 8 bases left in between. Germline V gene sequence: CDR1 MNHNY, CDR2 SVGAGI (reference sequence). These data belong to a study of lymphopenia after photon versus proton radiotherapy. Study-wide results and limits: After lymphocyte nadir, photon-treated repertoires showed oligoclonal expansion, especially CD8+ Temra. Proton therapy kept repertoires fairly stable, unlike photons, which gained effector/memory cells. Larger post-nadir TCR diversity loss correlated inversely with survival in deceased patients.

The sequences come from peripheral blood, collected from a patient treated with photon-based radiotherapy. The J gene is TRBJ2-2, the V gene TRBV6-6; D not resolved. This clonotype was sampled from a man aged 40-49 years with gastric cancer. The CDR3, as DNA: TGTGCCAGCAGTTGGACGGATACCGGGGAGCTGTTTTTT. This encodes CASSWTDTGELFF.